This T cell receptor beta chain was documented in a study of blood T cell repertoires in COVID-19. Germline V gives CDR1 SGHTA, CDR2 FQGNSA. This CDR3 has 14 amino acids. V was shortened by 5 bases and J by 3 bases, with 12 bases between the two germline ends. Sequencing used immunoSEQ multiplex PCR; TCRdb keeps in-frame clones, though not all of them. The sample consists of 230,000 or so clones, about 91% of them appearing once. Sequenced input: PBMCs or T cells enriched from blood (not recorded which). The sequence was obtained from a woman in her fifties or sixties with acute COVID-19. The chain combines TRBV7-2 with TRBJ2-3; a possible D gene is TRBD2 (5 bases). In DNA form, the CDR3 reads TGTGCCAGCAGCCCAGACTCGGGGACAGATACGCAGTATTTT. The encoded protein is CASSPDSGTDTQYF.